Sequencing of this T cell receptor (beta chain) was carried out in a study of T-cell reconstitution after alpha-beta-depleted transplantation in children. The CDR3 consists of 15 residues. Germline assignment: CDR1 GTSNPN and CDR2 SVGIG (reference sequence). V gave up 1 base and J gave up 6 bases, with 15 bases separating them. A library of TCRbeta sequences, prepared with unique molecular identifiers, was generated. MiXCR, run by TCRdb on the PCR reads, gives a single entry per CDR3 protein. The data contain 600,000 to 700,000 distinct CDR3 sequences, over 15% of them singletons. The chain uses TRBV30 and TRBJ2-2; possibly TRBD2 for D (6 bases). The sequence derives from a human donor who donated a stem cell graft to a child with acute myeloid leukemia. The source material was PBMCs from the stem cell graft donor, sampled from the stem cell graft. Here the CDR3 reads CAWSALVGGSGELFF. The DNA of the CDR3 is TGTGCCTGGAGTGCCCTTGTCGGGGGATCCGGGGAGCTGTTTTTT.